The 23 T cell receptor beta chains below all came from one sample that was sequenced in a study of blood T cell repertoires in COVID-19. Some clones are missing from TCRdb's copy, which holds only in-frame ones; the method was immunoSEQ multiplex PCR. This table has approximately 290,000 clones, 80% to 95% appearing once. What was sequenced was peripheral blood. Receptors originate from a woman aged 25 to 39 with COVID-19, enrolled during active disease.

Points on this clone: Other DNA sequences in the same sample also yield this CDR3. CDR3 sequence: CASSSTGGYQPQHF. DNA for the CDR3: TGTGCCAGCAGTTCGACAGGGGGGTATCAGCCCCAGCATTTT. This chain links TRBV28 with TRBJ1-5; TRBD1 agrees at 9 bases. V shed 4 bases, J shed 5 bases, and the junction held 3 bases outside the gene matches. The CDR3 totals 14 residues. The germline V gene encodes CDR1 MDHEN and CDR2 SYDVKM. Variable domain in full (rest from reference TRBV28 and TRBJ1-5): DVKVTQSSRYLVKRTGEKVFLECVQDMDHENMFWYRQDPGLGLRLIYFSYDVKMKEKGDIPEGYSVSREKKERFSLILESASTNQTSMYLCASSSTGGYQPQHFGDGTRLSIL.

Comments on this clone: Additional DNA sequences in this sample encode the identical CDR3. This chain connects TRBV2 to TRBJ1-5; perhaps TRBD1 as D (5 bases). CDR3 length: 14 residues. Trimming removed 3 bases at V and 2 bases at J, with 8 bases between. Germline loops: CDR1 SNHLY, CDR2 FYNNEI. CDR3 nucleotide sequence: TGTGCCAGCAGTGACAGGGTAGGCAATCAGCCCCAGCATTTT. As protein: CASSDRVGNQPQHF.

Written as DNA, the CDR3 is TGTGCCAGCAGCCAAGATGTAGGGAGTAAGGCGCATGGCTACACCTTC. It yields the protein CASSQDVGSKAHGYTF. V usage is TRBV4-2 and J usage is TRBJ1-2; D not resolved. Germline CDR1 is LGHNA and CDR2 is YNFKEQ. The CDR3 is made up of 16 amino acids. The germline V and J ends were trimmed by 0 bases and 6 bases, with 17 bases remaining between them.

The chain employs TRBV7-2 and TRBJ1-6, with D possibly TRBD1 on 5 matching bases. V lost 8 bases and J lost 8, with 16 bases in between. The CDR3 covers 14 residues. Germline loops: CDR1 SGHTA, CDR2 FQGNSA. Written as DNA, the CDR3 is TGTGCCAGCCGACCGGGGGGATTTCATTCACCCCTCCACTTT. Translating gives CASRPGGFHSPLHF.

V usage is TRBV19 and J usage is TRBJ1-4, with a possible D match to TRBD1 (6 bases). Trimming removed 6 bases at V and 12 bases at J, with 11 bases between. CDR1 and CDR2 from the germline V gene are LNHDA and SQIVND (reference sequence). The CDR3 loop spans 11 amino acids. CDR3 DNA sequence: TGTGCCAGTAGCCCGTCAGGGGAACTGTTTTTT. Its protein is CASSPSGELFF.

The chain joins TRBV25-1 to TRBJ1-1; TRBD1 might be the D (5 bases). The germline V and J ends were trimmed by 6 bases and 1 base, with 15 bases remaining between them. Germline loops: CDR1 MGHDK, CDR2 SYGVNS. This CDR3 region has 15 residues. DNA of the CDR3: TGTGCCAGCAGGGGGGACCCCGGGAGGAACACTGAAGCTTTCTTT. Residues: CASRGDPGRNTEAFF.

The V and J genes are TRBV30 and TRBJ2-7, with TRBD1 identical over 7 bases. Germline CDR1 GTSNPN, CDR2 SVGIG (reference sequence). The V gene end was trimmed by 3 bases and the J gene end by 3 bases; junction bases not matched to a gene: 5. The CDR3 length is 13 residues. Here the CDR3 reads CAWSSDRVYEQYF. As DNA, the CDR3 is TGTGCCTGGAGCTCCGACAGGGTCTACGAGCAGTACTTC.

The CDR3 coding sequence is TGTGCCAGCACCAAGGGACAGATGAACACTGAAGCTTTCTTT. Its protein product is CASTKGQMNTEAFF. The chain combines TRBV6-6 with TRBJ1-1; TRBD1 matches 7 bases. This CDR3 is built from 14 residues. Looked up from germline, CDR1 is MNHNY and CDR2 is SVGAGI (reference sequence). Trimming at V came to 7 bases and at J to 0 bases, leaving 5 bases not matched to a gene.

The sample holds one count of this clone. The rearrangement joins TRBV27 to TRBJ2-7; 7 nucleotides agree with TRBD2. The CDR3 runs to 15 residues. The V segment lost 2 bases and the J segment 0 bases; nucleotides outside the gene matches: 4. CDR1 is MNHEY, CDR2 SMNVEV, per germline (reference sequence). The CDR3 spells CASSLAGDSSYEQYF. The CDR3 DNA follows: TGTGCCAGCAGTTTAGCGGGAGATAGCTCCTACGAGCAGTACTTC.

V and J are TRBV5-1 and TRBJ2-6, with 10 positions matching TRBD2. Trimming cost V 3 bases and J 0 bases; bases outside gene matches: 12. The germline gives CDR1 SGHRS, CDR2 YFSETQ. The CDR3 runs to 20 residues. The CDR3 loop is CASSSIPLAGSISGANVLTF. For the CDR3, the DNA is TGCGCCAGCAGCTCGATACCACTAGCGGGATCCATCTCTGGGGCCAACGTCCTGACTTTC.

The V call is TRBV11-2, the J call TRBJ1-1, with D hard to call. Germline V gene data show CDR1 as SGHAT and CDR2 as FQNNGV. The CDR3 loop spans 13 amino acids. V lost 1 base, J lost 7 bases, and 10 bases lay in between. In nucleotides, the CDR3 is TGTGCCAGCAGCTTAGCTAGACGGATTGAAGCTTTCTTT. Its translation is CASSLARRIEAFF.

This chain uses TRBV28 with TRBJ2-5, with 14 bases matching TRBD2. The CDR3 has 19 amino acids. Germline V gene data show CDR1 as MDHEN and CDR2 as SYDVKM. The trim removed 6 bases at V and 4 bases at J, leaving 16 bases unmatched. As DNA, the CDR3 is TGTGCCAGCAGCTCGGGACTAGCGGGAGTTTTTTTCTTGCGAGAGACCCAGTACTTC. As protein: CASSSGLAGVFFLRETQYF.

J is TRBJ2-3 and V is TRBV30, with TRBD2 matching over 8 bases. The CDR3 is 16 amino acids. J lost 4 bases, V lost 2 bases, and 11 bases had no gene match. CDR1 GTSNPN and CDR2 SVGIG come from the germline V gene (reference sequence). The CDR3 DNA reads as TGTGCCTGGAGTATGGGAACGGGAGGGTTTGCAGATACGCAGTATTTT. Amino acids: CAWSMGTGGFADTQYF.

The CDR3 DNA reads as TGCAGCGTTGTGGAGGGAGTCGCTTTCTTT. This encodes CSVVEGVAFF. V and J are TRBV29-1 and TRBJ1-1; D not resolved. Germline-derived CDR1 and CDR2 are SQVTM and ANQGSEA. Trimming stripped 4 bases from V and 11 bases from J, with 11 bases between. There are 10 residues in the CDR3.

This clone occurred once. The gene calls are TRBV11-2 and TRBJ2-7; the D is unclear. This CDR3 contains 13 residues. Germline CDR1 SGHAT, CDR2 FQNNGV. The V end lost 2 bases, the J end lost 3 bases, and 8 bases lay between the germline ends. The CDR3 loop reads CASSLSRYYEQYF. CDR3 nucleotides: TGTGCCAGCAGCTTAAGCAGGTACTACGAGCAGTACTTC.

As to this clone: Germline and junction disagree at one end, which may indicate a read error. The chain has TRBV6-5 and TRBJ2-6, with 7 bases matching TRBD1. The CDR3 loop spans 16 amino acids. The germline gives CDR1 MNHEY, CDR2 SVGAGI. The CDR3 bases are TGTGCCAGCAGTAACTCAGGGGGTTGGGGGGCCAACGTCCTGACTTTC. Amino acid sequence: CASSNSGGWGANVLTF.

The chain couples TRBV7-9 to TRBJ2-1; TRBD1 matches at 11 bases. The germline gives CDR1 SEHNR, CDR2 FQNEAQ (reference sequence). Trimming took 1 base from V and 8 from J; bases not matched to a gene: 16. CDR3 size: 19 residues. The CDR3 loop is CASSLVISWGQGVPDEQFF. For the CDR3, the DNA is TGTGCCAGCAGCTTAGTGATTTCTTGGGGACAGGGGGTTCCCGATGAGCAGTTCTTC.

The rearrangement links TRBV19 to TRBJ2-1; TRBD1 aligns across 7 bases. The CDR3 spans 15 residues. V gave up 3 bases and J gave up 0 bases; unmatched junction bases: 2. Germline values: CDR1 LNHDA, CDR2 SQIVND (reference sequence). Here the CDR3 DNA reads TGTGCCAGTAGTATTGAGGGGGCCTCCTACAATGAGCAGTTCTTC. Translating it yields CASSIEGASYNEQFF.

This clone showed up just once. The CDR3 sequence: CASSQDWRQGQETQYF. In DNA form, the CDR3 reads TGTGCCAGCAGCCAAGATTGGAGACAGGGCCAAGAGACCCAGTACTTC. V usage is TRBV3-1 (or the pseudogene TRBV3-2) and J usage is TRBJ2-5, with TRBD1 matching 7 bases. The length of the CDR3 is 16 residues. The germline CDR1 and CDR2 sequences are LGHDT and YNNKEL (reference sequence). Trimming cost V 0 bases and J 1 base; bases outside gene matches: 5.

The V and J genes are TRBV19 and TRBJ2-7; 9 bases line up with TRBD2. V lost 5 bases to trimming and J lost 1 base; unmatched junction nucleotides: 9. Germline lookup yields CDR1 LNHDA and CDR2 SQIVND (reference sequence). This CDR3 has 16 residues. This CDR3 is CASSPYGTSLSYEQYF. The CDR3 DNA is TGTGCCAGTAGTCCTTACGGGACTAGCCTTTCCTACGAGCAGTACTTC.

The chain joins TRBV3-1 (or the pseudogene TRBV3-2) to TRBJ2-1; the D is unclear. Germline V gene data show CDR1 as LGHDT and CDR2 as YNNKEL (reference sequence). Trimming took off 0 bases at V and 6 bases at J, with 18 bases between the two ends. This CDR3 has 17 amino acids. The CDR3 bases are TGTGCCAGCAGCCAAGATCCCCCACAGAATTCCCGCAATGAGCAGTTCTTC. It specifies CASSQDPPQNSRNEQFF.

The chain uses TRBV12-3 or TRBV12-4 and TRBJ1-1; D call uncertain. V was cut by 5 bases and J by 5 bases, with 12 bases left in between. This CDR3 contains 13 residues. The CDR3 reads CASSSREGTEAFF. The DNA of the CDR3 is TGTGCCAGCAGTAGCCGGGAAGGGACTGAAGCTTTCTTT.

CDR3 DNA sequence: TGTGCCAGCAGTTACTCGATTCAAGCGGGAGTTGGTCGGTACACCGGGGAGCTGTTTTTT. This gives the protein CASSYSIQAGVGRYTGELFF. V and J are TRBV6-2 or TRBV6-3 and TRBJ2-2; 8 bases line up with TRBD2. The CDR3 runs 20 residues. V trimming: 0 bases; J trimming: 3 bases; junction bases outside the gene matches: 15. CDR1 is MNHEY, CDR2 SVGEGT, per germline.